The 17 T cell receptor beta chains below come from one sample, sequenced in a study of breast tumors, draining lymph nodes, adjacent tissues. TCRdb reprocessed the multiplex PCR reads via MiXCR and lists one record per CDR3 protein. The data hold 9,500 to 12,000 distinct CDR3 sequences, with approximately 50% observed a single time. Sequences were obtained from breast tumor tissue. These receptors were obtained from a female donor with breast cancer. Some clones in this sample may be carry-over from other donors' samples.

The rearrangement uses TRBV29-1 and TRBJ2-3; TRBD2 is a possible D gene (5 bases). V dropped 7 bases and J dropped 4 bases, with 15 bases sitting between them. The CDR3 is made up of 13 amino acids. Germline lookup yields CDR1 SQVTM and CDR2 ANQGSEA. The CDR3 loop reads CSATGWVSDTQYF. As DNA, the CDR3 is TGCAGCGCCACGGGGTGGGTGTCAGATACGCAGTATTTT.

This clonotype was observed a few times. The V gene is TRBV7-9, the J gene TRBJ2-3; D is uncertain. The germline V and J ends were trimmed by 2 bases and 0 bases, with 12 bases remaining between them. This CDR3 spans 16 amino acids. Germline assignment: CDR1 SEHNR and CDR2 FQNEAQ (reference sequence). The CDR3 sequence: CASSLSEYLSTDTQYF. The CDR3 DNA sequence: TGTGCCAGCAGCTTAAGCGAGTATCTTAGCACAGATACGCAGTATTTT.

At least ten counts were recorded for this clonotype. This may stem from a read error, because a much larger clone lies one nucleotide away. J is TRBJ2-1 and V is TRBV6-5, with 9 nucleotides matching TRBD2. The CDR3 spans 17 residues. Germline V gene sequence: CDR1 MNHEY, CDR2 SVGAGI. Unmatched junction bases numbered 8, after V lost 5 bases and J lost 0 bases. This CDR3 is CASSRTLAGNSYNEQFF. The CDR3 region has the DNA TGTGCCAGCAGTCGGACTCTAGCGGGGAACTCCTACAATGAGCAGTTCTTC.

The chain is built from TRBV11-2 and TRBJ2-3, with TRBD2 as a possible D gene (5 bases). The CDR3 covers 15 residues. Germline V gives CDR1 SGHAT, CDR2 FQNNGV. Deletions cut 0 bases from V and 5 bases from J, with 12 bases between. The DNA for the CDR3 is TGTGCCAGCAGCTTAGATGTGGTAGGAGGAGATACGCAGTATTTT. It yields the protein CASSLDVVGGDTQYF.

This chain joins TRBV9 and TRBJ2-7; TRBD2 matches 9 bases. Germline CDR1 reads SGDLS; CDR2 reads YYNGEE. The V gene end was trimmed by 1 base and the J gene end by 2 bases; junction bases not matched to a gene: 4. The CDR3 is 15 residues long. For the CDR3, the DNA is TGTGCCAGCAGCGTAAGAGCGGGAGGTACCTACGAGCAGTACTTC. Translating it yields CASSVRAGGTYEQYF.

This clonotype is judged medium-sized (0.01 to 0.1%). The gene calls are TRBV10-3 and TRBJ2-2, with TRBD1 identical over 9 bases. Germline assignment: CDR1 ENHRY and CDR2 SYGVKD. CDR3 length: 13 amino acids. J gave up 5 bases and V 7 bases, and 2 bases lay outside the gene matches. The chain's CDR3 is CAIKGQGTGELFF. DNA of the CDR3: TGTGCCATCAAAGGACAGGGGACCGGGGAGCTGTTTTTT.

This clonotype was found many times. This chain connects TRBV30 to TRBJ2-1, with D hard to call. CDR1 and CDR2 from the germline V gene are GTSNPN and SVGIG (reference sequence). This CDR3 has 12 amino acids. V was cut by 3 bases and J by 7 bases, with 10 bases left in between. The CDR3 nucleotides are TGTGCCTGGAGGCCGTTTGAGAATGAGCAGTTCTTC. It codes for CAWRPFENEQFF. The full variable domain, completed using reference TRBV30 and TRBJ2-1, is SQTIHQWPATLVQPVGSPLSLECTVEGTSNPNLYWYRQAAGRGLQLLFYSVGIGQISSEVPQNLSASRPQDRQFILSSKKLLLSDSGFYLCAWRPFENEQFFGPGTRLTVL.

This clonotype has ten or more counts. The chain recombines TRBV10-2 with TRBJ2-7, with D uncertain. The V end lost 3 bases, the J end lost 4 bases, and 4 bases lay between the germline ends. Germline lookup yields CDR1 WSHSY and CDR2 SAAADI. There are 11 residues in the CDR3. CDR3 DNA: TGCGCCAGCAGTGATGGGTACGAGCAGTACGTC. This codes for CASSDGYEQYV.

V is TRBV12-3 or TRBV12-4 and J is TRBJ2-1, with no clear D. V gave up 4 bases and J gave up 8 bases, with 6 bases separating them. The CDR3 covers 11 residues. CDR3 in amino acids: CASSYGDEQFF. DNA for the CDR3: TGTGCCAGCAGTTATGGCGATGAGCAGTTCTTC.

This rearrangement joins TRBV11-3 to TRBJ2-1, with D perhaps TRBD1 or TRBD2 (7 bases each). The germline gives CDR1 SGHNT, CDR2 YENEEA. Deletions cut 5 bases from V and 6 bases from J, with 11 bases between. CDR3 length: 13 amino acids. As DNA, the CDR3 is TGTGCCAGCAGCACCAGGGGGGGCAATGAGCAGTTCTTC. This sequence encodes CASSTRGGNEQFF.

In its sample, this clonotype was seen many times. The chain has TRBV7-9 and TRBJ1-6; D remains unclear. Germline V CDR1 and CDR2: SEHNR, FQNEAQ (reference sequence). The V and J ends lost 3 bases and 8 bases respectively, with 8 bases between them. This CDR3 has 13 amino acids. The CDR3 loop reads CASSLESDSPLHF. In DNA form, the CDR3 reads TGTGCCAGCAGCTTGGAGTCGGATTCACCCCTCCACTTT.

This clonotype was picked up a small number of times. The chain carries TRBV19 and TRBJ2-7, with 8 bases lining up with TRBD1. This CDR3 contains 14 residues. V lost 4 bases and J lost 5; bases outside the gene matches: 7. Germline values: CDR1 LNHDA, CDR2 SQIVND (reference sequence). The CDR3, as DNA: TGTGCCAGTAGTACCAATCAGGGGGCTGACGAGCAGTACTTC. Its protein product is CASSTNQGADEQYF.

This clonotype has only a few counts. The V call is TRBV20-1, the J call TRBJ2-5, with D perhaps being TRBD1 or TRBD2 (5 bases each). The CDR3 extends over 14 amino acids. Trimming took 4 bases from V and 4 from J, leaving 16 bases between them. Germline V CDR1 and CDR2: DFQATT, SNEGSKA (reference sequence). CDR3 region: CSAKVLGAGETQYF. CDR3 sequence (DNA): TGCAGTGCTAAAGTCTTAGGGGCGGGAGAGACCCAGTACTTC.

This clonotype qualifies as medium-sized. The CDR3 DNA reads as TGCAGCGTTGATTTAGTGAACTATGGCTACACCTTC. Amino acid sequence: CSVDLVNYGYTF. The chain joins TRBV29-1 to TRBJ1-2; D remains unclear. The length of the CDR3 is 12 residues. Germline loops: CDR1 SQVTM, CDR2 ANQGSEA. V gave up 3 bases and J gave up 2 bases, with 7 bases separating them.

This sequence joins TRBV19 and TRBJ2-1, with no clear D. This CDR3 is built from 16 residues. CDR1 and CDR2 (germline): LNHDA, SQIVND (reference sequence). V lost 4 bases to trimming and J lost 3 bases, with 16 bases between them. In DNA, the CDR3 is TGTGCCAGTAGTAACGCCCGCACGCTCGACTACAATGAGCAGTTCTTC. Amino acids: CASSNARTLDYNEQFF.

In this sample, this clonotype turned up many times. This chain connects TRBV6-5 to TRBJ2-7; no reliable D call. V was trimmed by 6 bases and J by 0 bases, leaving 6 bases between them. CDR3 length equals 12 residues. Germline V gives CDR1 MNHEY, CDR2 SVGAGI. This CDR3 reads CASSSDSYEQYF. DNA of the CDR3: TGTGCCAGCAGCTCTGACTCCTACGAGCAGTACTTC.

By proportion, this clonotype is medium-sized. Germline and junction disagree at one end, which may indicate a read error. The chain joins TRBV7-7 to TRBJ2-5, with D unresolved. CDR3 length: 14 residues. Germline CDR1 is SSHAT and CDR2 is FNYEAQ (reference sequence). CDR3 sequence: CASSLAGLQETQYF. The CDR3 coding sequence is TGTGCTAGCAGCTTAGCCGGTCTACAAGAGACCCAGTACTTC. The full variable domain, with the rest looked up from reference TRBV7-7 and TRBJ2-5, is GAGVSQSPRYKVTKRGQDVTLRCDPISSHATLYWYQQALGQGPEFLTYFNYEAQPDKSGLPSDRFSAERPEGSISTLTIQRTEQRDSAMYRCASSLAGLQETQYFGPGTRLLVL.